This T cell receptor beta chain was sequenced for a study of cytomegalovirus exposure and HLA in healthy donors. Germline values: CDR1 SGHTA, CDR2 FQGNSA. The CDR3 runs 16 residues. Study-level findings and limits: Later on, an analysis found that several of the most significant clusters appeared to be linked to common viral pathogens, which included parvovirus B19. Using the classifier, cytomegalovirus status was reportedly diagnosed with high specificity and sensitivity. The study flagged some 180 TCR beta chains as cytomegalovirus-associated. In a later analysis, about 17,000 TCR beta sequences were associated with HLA alleles at 0.05 false discovery rate.

13 Jbeta primers and 60 Vbeta primers were used for the PCR. Sequenced by immunoSEQ multiplex PCR; TCRdb stores in-frame clones only, minus some. The sample has around 170,000 clones; roughly 75% are singletons. This clone occurred a few times. The antigen remains unidentified. An end of the junction differs from the germline gene, which may be a read error. The V and J genes are TRBV7-2 and TRBJ2-1; 12 bases are shared with TRBD1. The receptor was derived from a man in his forties or fifties in good health and CMV-seronegative. Sequenced input: PBMCs. The CDR3 loop is CASSDRDRGLYNEQFF. CDR3 in DNA: TGCGCCAGCAGCGACCGGGACAGGGGGCTCTACAATGAGCAGTTCTTC.